One and the same sample provided the 15 T cell receptor beta chains below, sequenced in a study of regulatory T cells in long-lasting Graves disease. Building the TCR beta libraries relied on iRepertoire HTBI primers, and CDR3 regions underwent Arm-PCR. TCRdb fed the multiplex PCR reads into MiXCR, producing one record per CDR3 protein. The repertoire holds roughly 430,000 distinct CDR3 sequences, with around 15% as singletons. Documented time point: newly diagnosed GD, antithyroid drugs for less than 3 months. There was RNA extracted from PBMCs, and the TCR library was made from it. The same specimen was also included in a second study, on T cells in Graves' hyperthyroidism and ophthalmopathy.

This material consisted of peripheral blood mononuclear cells (PBMCs), taken at new diagnosis, from a patient treated with antithyroid drugs. The receptors come from a woman aged 30 to 39 with Graves disease.

This clonotype occurred many times. The V gene is TRBV18, the J gene TRBJ2-7, with 10 bases aligning to TRBD2. The CDR3 consists of 15 residues. V lost 3 bases and J lost 3; bases outside the gene matches: 5. The germline gives CDR1 KGHSH, CDR2 LQKENI. CDR3 amino acids: CASSPPAGGNYEQYF. The CDR3, as DNA: TGTGCCAGCTCACCCCCAGCGGGAGGGAACTACGAGCAGTACTTC.

This clonotype was detected many times. CDR3 sequence (DNA): TGTGCCAGCAGCCAAGAGTCCCCTTTAGCGGGAAGTGAGCAGTTCTTC. The encoded protein is CASSQESPLAGSEQFF. The chain recombines TRBV3-1 with TRBJ2-1; 8 nucleotides agree with TRBD2. Losses at the gene ends were 0 bases for V and 9 bases for J; bases not matched to a gene: 10. The germline gives CDR1 LGHDT, CDR2 YNNKEL (reference sequence). This CDR3 region has 16 residues.

This clonotype was counted many times. CDR3 nucleotide sequence: TGTGCCAGCAGTTTAACGGGGCGGGAAGGTGAGCAGTTCTTC. This codes for CASSLTGREGEQFF. The rearrangement links TRBV12-3 or TRBV12-4 to TRBJ2-1; D perhaps matches TRBD2 (6 bases). This CDR3 contains 14 residues. The V end was cut by 2 bases, the J end by 9 bases, with 14 bases between.

The chain is built from TRBV7-9 and TRBJ2-1, with 8 bases identical to TRBD1. The ends lost 5 bases at V and 8 bases at J; junction bases unmatched: 8. The CDR3 has 14 residues. CDR1 is SEHNR, CDR2 FQNEAQ, per germline (reference sequence). The CDR3 bases are TGTGCCAGCAGCGACGGCGGCAGGGGGCATGAGCAGTTCTTC. It encodes CASSDGGRGHEQFF.

There are many counts of this clonotype. V and J are TRBV6-2 or TRBV6-3 and TRBJ2-5; 10 bases are shared with TRBD1. The CDR3 is 15 amino acids. The junction had 1 base not matched to a gene; V was cut back by 0 bases and J by 3 bases. Germline V lookup: CDR1 MNHEY, CDR2 SVGEGT. CDR3 coding DNA: TGTGCCAGCAGTTACTCGACAGGGGGCAAAGAGACCCAGTACTTC. Protein: CASSYSTGGKETQYF.

This clonotype has ten or more counts. The chain couples TRBV28 to TRBJ2-7, with D hard to call. This CDR3 region has 12 residues. Trimming pared 2 bases from V and 6 bases from J, leaving 8 bases between. Germline CDR1 is MDHEN and CDR2 is SYDVKM. The CDR3, as DNA: TGTGCCAGCAGTTTAGTGGCTGGCGAGCAGTACTTC. It translates to CASSLVAGEQYF. The whole variable domain, remainder taken from reference TRBV28 and TRBJ2-7, is DVKVTQSSRYLVKRTGEKVFLECVQDMDHENMFWYRQDPGLGLRLIYFSYDVKMKEKGDIPEGYSVSREKKERFSLILESASTNQTSMYLCASSLVAGEQYFGPGTRLTVT.

Ten or more counts support this clonotype. The chain joins TRBV7-9 to TRBJ2-1; D is possibly TRBD2 (5 bases). CDR1 is SEHNR and CDR2 is FQNEAQ in the germline V gene (reference sequence). The CDR3 has 13 amino acids. Trimming took off 2 bases at V and 5 bases at J, with 7 bases between the two ends. As DNA, the CDR3 is TGTGCCAGCAGCTTAAGCGGAGACAATGAGCAGTTCTTC. Protein sequence: CASSLSGDNEQFF. The full variable domain, its missing parts supplied by reference TRBV7-9 and TRBJ2-1, is DTGVSQNPRHKITKRGQNVTFRCDPISEHNRLYWYRQTLGQGPEFLTYFQNEAQLEKSRLLSDRFSAERPKGSFSTLEIQRTEQGDSAMYLCASSLSGDNEQFFGPGTRLTVL.

This clonotype was seen a few times. The CDR3 loop is CASSLRTGLDSYEQYF. The CDR3 coding sequence is TGCGCCAGCAGCCTTCGGACAGGTTTGGACTCCTACGAGCAGTACTTC. The chain carries TRBV5-1 and TRBJ2-7, with TRBD1 matching 7 bases. Germline CDR1 is SGHRS and CDR2 is YFSETQ. With 4 bases clipped from V and 0 bases from J, the junction kept 10 bases outside the gene matches. This CDR3 has 16 amino acids.

This clonotype was counted between two and nine times. The rearrangement joins TRBV2 to TRBJ2-3; a possible D gene is TRBD2 (6 bases). This CDR3 region has 17 residues. Germline CDR1 and CDR2: SNHLY and FYNNEI. V shed 3 bases and J shed 6 bases, with 22 bases lying between them. In DNA, the CDR3 is TGTGCCAGCAGTGAGGCCCCCCTTGGCGGAGGAGGGGATACGCAGTATTTT. It is translated as CASSEAPLGGGGDTQYF. The entire variable domain, with the rest obtained from reference TRBV2 and TRBJ2-3, is as follows: EPEVTQTPSHQVTQMGQEVILRCVPISNHLYFYWYRQILGQKVEFLVSFYNNEISEKSEIFDDQFSVERPDGSNFTLKIRSTKLEDSAMYFCASSEAPLGGGGDTQYFGPGTRLTVL.

Ten or more counts support this clonotype. The CDR3 loop is CASSDLAGVATDTQYF. The CDR3 region has the DNA TGTGCCAGCAGTGATTTAGCGGGAGTAGCCACAGATACGCAGTATTTT. This chain uses TRBV2 with TRBJ2-3; TRBD2 aligns across 9 bases. The CDR3 is 16 residues long. The V and J ends lost 3 bases and 2 bases, in that order; junction bases with no gene match: 6. Germline V gene lookup returns CDR1 SNHLY and CDR2 FYNNEI.

The chain has TRBV19 and TRBJ2-3, with TRBD2 matching 13 bases. CDR1 and CDR2 (germline): LNHDA, SQIVND (reference sequence). The V and J ends lost 6 bases and 7 bases, in that order; junction bases with no gene match: 4. This CDR3 has 14 amino acids. DNA of the CDR3: TGTGCCAGTAGCCGGACTAGCGGGAGATATACGCAGTATTTT. Its protein is CASSRTSGRYTQYF.

This clonotype has a count of ten or more. The rearrangement links TRBV7-9 to TRBJ1-2; D is ambiguous. V dropped 5 bases and J dropped 4 bases, with 17 bases sitting between them. The CDR3 is 15 residues long. Germline loops: CDR1 SEHNR, CDR2 FQNEAQ (reference sequence). The CDR3 spells CASSPLTPQTYGYTF. The CDR3 DNA sequence: TGTGCCAGCAGCCCCCTGACCCCTCAGACCTATGGCTACACCTTC.

This clonotype came up a few times. The junction does not match germline at one end; this may be a read error. This chain uses TRBV18 with TRBJ1-2; D remains unclear. This CDR3 has 13 amino acids. Looked up from germline, CDR1 is KGHSH and CDR2 is LQKENI. The CDR3 sequence: CANSPQPITGYTF. The CDR3, as DNA: TGTGCCAACTCACCACAACCCATAACGGGCTACACCTTC.

This clonotype was counted between two and nine times. This rearrangement joins TRBV20-1 to TRBJ1-3; D uncertain. This CDR3 is built from 15 residues. Germline CDR1 reads DFQATT; CDR2 reads SNEGSKA (reference sequence). Trimming stripped 3 bases from V and 0 bases from J, with 12 bases between. CDR3 bases: TGCAGTGCTAGGTCTCTTTGGGGCTCTGGAAACACCATATATTTT. Its protein is CSARSLWGSGNTIYF.

This clonotype was seen ten or more times. This sequence joins TRBV5-1 and TRBJ1-1; D might be TRBD1 (5 bases). This CDR3 contains 14 residues. Trimming left V 0 bases short and J 3 bases short, with 9 bases between. Germline V gene sequence: CDR1 SGHRS, CDR2 YFSETQ. This CDR3 is CASSLAGRYTEAFF. For the CDR3, the DNA is TGCGCCAGCAGCTTGGCAGGGAGGTACACTGAAGCTTTCTTT.